What follows are 5 T cell receptor beta chains derived from one specimen sequenced in a study of follicular helper T cells after annual influenza vaccination. Time point reported: 2014-2015 season, pre-vaccination. The protocol was immunoSEQ multiplex PCR, while the TCRdb copy is restricted to in-frame clones and leaves out a portion. The sample includes approximately 13,000 clones, 75% to 85% of them seen just once. The specimen was CXCR5- memory CD4+ T cells sorted from blood, collected on the day of influenza vaccination. These receptors all stem from an adult who received the influenza vaccine.

The chain combines TRBV7-2 with TRBJ2-7; possible D gene TRBD1, 6 bases. The CDR3 is 15 amino acids. The V end lost 1 base, the J end lost 2 bases, and 12 bases lay between the germline ends. Germline V lookup: CDR1 SGHTA, CDR2 FQGNSA. Here the CDR3 reads CASSLGSGVTYEQYF. As DNA, the CDR3 is TGTGCCAGCAGCTTAGGTTCAGGGGTGACCTACGAGCAGTACTTC. Supplemented by reference TRBV7-2 and TRBJ2-7, the full variable domain reads GAGVSQSPSNKVTEKGKDVELRCDPISGHTALYWYRQSLGQGLEFLIYFQGNSAPDKSGLPSDRFSAERTGGSVSTLTIQRTQQEDSAVYLCASSLGSGVTYEQYFGPGTRLTVT.

The J gene is TRBJ2-3, the V gene TRBV18; no reliable D call. The CDR3 totals 15 residues. Per the germline V gene, CDR1 is KGHSH and CDR2 is LQKENI. Trimming removed 3 bases from V and 0 bases from J, with 10 bases in between. As DNA, the CDR3 is TGTGCCAGCTCACCTGTACTAACGAGCACAGATACGCAGTATTTT. This encodes CASSPVLTSTDTQYF.

This sequence joins TRBV29-1 and TRBJ2-1; 12 bases are a match to TRBD2. V lost 1 base to trimming and J lost 8 bases; unmatched junction nucleotides: 3. The V gene's germline CDR1 is SQVTM and CDR2 ANQGSEA. CDR3 size: 14 residues. CDR3: CSVEGLAGADEQFF. DNA of the CDR3: TGCAGCGTTGAAGGACTAGCGGGGGCCGATGAGCAGTTCTTC.

This chain uses TRBV10-3 with TRBJ1-1; D gene ambiguous. Deletions cut 7 bases from V and 1 base from J, with 10 bases between. Germline V gives CDR1 ENHRY, CDR2 SYGVKD. The CDR3 loop spans 13 amino acids. The DNA for the CDR3 is TGTGCCATCAAGGAGGACGGGAACACTGAAGCTTTCTTT. Protein product: CAIKEDGNTEAFF.

This chain links TRBV10-3 with TRBJ2-5; no clear D gene. The CDR3 sequence is 13 residues long. V dropped 9 bases and J dropped 2 bases, with 13 bases sitting between them. Germline V gene lookup returns CDR1 ENHRY and CDR2 SYGVKD. The CDR3 loop reads CAIRERPQETQYF. The DNA of the CDR3 is TGTGCCATAAGAGAACGGCCTCAAGAGACCCAGTACTTC.